One sample yielded the 21 T cell receptor beta chains listed below, sequenced in a study of T-cell memory formation after mild COVID-19. TCRdb ran MiXCR on the 5' RACE reads and lists one entry per CDR3 protein. This table holds 250,000 to 300,000 distinct CDR3 sequences, approximately 15% found once. Input material: PBMCs or a T cell subset sorted from them (not recorded which). Receptors originate from a man aged 18 to 29 who had mild COVID-19 (a few samples of this study predate the infection). Cell type and time point are not known.

The chain joins TRBV5-1 to TRBJ1-1, with a weak D call TRBD1 (6 bases). CDR3 size: 15 residues. Trimming left V 2 bases short and J 0 bases short, with 11 bases between. Per the germline V gene, CDR1 is SGHRS and CDR2 is YFSETQ. The CDR3 spells CASSFRTAVNTEAFF. CDR3 coding DNA: TGCGCCAGCAGCTTCAGGACAGCCGTGAACACTGAAGCTTTCTTT.

The J gene is TRBJ2-2, the V gene TRBV24-1; D gene ambiguous. The CDR3 is made up of 14 amino acids. Germline V lookup: CDR1 KGHDR, CDR2 SFDVKD. Trimming shortened V by 6 bases and J by 5 bases, and 12 bases separated the two germline ends. This CDR3 reads CATSHPVLTGELFF. The CDR3 nucleotides are TGTGCCACCAGTCACCCAGTGTTAACCGGGGAGCTGTTTTTT.

The chain carries TRBV6-1 and TRBJ1-2; 9 nucleotides align to TRBD1. The CDR3 has 15 residues. The germline V gene encodes CDR1 MNHNS and CDR2 SASEGT. The V gene end was trimmed by 4 bases and the J gene end by 8 bases; junction bases not matched to a gene: 11. In DNA form, the CDR3 reads TGTGCCAGCAGTGCAACAGGGGGCGGCCTGAAGGGCTACACCTTC. Protein: CASSATGGGLKGYTF.

This clonotype was detected a few times. This chain connects TRBV12-3 or TRBV12-4 to TRBJ2-1; 16 nucleotides agree with TRBD2. The CDR3 has 19 residues. Trimming at V came to 6 bases and at J to 0 bases, leaving 8 bases not matched to a gene. In nucleotides, the CDR3 is TGTGCCAGCAGAGACGGGACTAGCGGGGGGGAAAGCTCCTACAATGAGCAGTTCTTC. Amino acid sequence: CASRDGTSGGESSYNEQFF.

J is TRBJ2-2 and V is TRBV20-1; 7 bases fit TRBD1. J lost 7 bases, V lost 1 base, and 9 bases had no gene match. The CDR3 covers 15 residues. In germline, CDR1 is DFQATT, CDR2 SNEGSKA (reference sequence). The CDR3 sequence: CSARVGTASFGELFF. In nucleotides, the CDR3 is TGCAGTGCTAGAGTTGGGACAGCGTCATTCGGGGAGCTGTTTTTT.

There are a few counts of this clonotype. V usage is TRBV12-3 or TRBV12-4 and J usage is TRBJ2-5, with D perhaps TRBD2 (6 bases). V shed 1 base and J shed 5 bases, with 17 bases lying between them. The CDR3 totals 16 residues. The CDR3 DNA reads as TGTGCCAGCAGTTTAGGGTGGGACTCCGGGCCGGAGACCCAGTACTTC. Amino acid sequence: CASSLGWDSGPETQYF.

This clonotype was found a few times. The gene calls are TRBV20-1 and TRBJ2-3, with 13 nucleotides matching TRBD2. V trimming: 6 bases; J trimming: 6 bases; junction bases outside the gene matches: 6. From germline, CDR1 is DFQATT and CDR2 SNEGSKA (reference sequence). CDR3 length: 14 amino acids. The CDR3 nucleotides are TGCAGTGCCGCGGGACTAGCGGGGTTGGATACGCAGTATTTT. Its protein product is CSAAGLAGLDTQYF.

The chain joins TRBV20-1 to TRBJ1-1; D ambiguous. Germline assignment: CDR1 DFQATT and CDR2 SNEGSKA (reference sequence). Trimming pared 7 bases from V and 5 bases from J, leaving 14 bases between. The CDR3 is 12 residues long. The CDR3 nucleotides are TGCAGTGGGTACTTTGGTGGGACTGAAGCTTTCTTT. It codes for CSGYFGGTEAFF.

This clonotype appeared a few times. The J gene is TRBJ2-1, the V gene TRBV12-3 or TRBV12-4; 7 bases align to TRBD1. After removal of 1 base from V and 0 bases from J, the junction contained 6 bases not matched to a gene. This CDR3 comprises 17 residues. CDR3 protein: CASSLVGTVSSYNEQFF. The CDR3 DNA is TGTGCCAGCAGTTTAGTCGGGACAGTCAGCTCCTACAATGAGCAGTTCTTC.

This clonotype was found a few times. For the CDR3, the DNA is TGCAGTGCTAACAAGGAGACCCAAGAGACCCAGTACTTC. Its translation: CSANKETQETQYF. The gene calls are TRBV20-1 and TRBJ2-5; unclear D gene. Trimming shortened V by 4 bases and J by 1 base, and 10 bases separated the two germline ends. Germline-derived CDR1 and CDR2 are DFQATT and SNEGSKA (reference sequence). This CDR3 contains 13 residues.

This clonotype was seen more than once but under ten times. The chain combines TRBV5-5 with TRBJ2-1; perhaps TRBD1 as D (6 bases). In germline, CDR1 is SGHKS, CDR2 YYEKEE (reference sequence). CDR3 length equals 16 residues. Trimming removed 3 bases at V and 1 base at J, with 14 bases between. In nucleotides, the CDR3 is TGTGCCAGCAGCTCCAGACAGGATCAGTCCTACAATGAGCAGTTCTTC. Encoded protein: CASSSRQDQSYNEQFF.

There are a few counts of this clonotype. This chain connects TRBV7-8 to TRBJ2-7; weak D call: TRBD2 (5 bases). The CDR3 has 14 residues. Germline values: CDR1 SGHVS, CDR2 FQNEAQ. V was cut by 5 bases and J by 5 bases, with 16 bases left in between. The chain's CDR3 is CASSRSGGSDEQYV. CDR3 coding DNA: TGTGCCAGCAGCCGCTCCGGAGGATCGGACGAGCAGTACGTC.

The chain uses TRBV12-3 or TRBV12-4 and TRBJ2-1, with 10 nucleotides matching TRBD2. Trimming at V came to 3 bases and at J to 8 bases, leaving 16 bases not matched to a gene. The CDR3 is 18 amino acids. The CDR3 DNA sequence: TGTGCCAGCAGTTTCCCGAGGGAAGCGGGGGGGCCTCGGGATGAGCAGTTCTTC. Translation: CASSFPREAGGPRDEQFF.

This clonotype was picked up a small number of times. The J gene is TRBJ2-5, the V gene TRBV14; 8 bases agree with TRBD1. The CDR3 contains 16 residues. J was trimmed by 4 bases and V by 0 bases; bases with no gene match: 7. Germline loops: CDR1 SGHDN, CDR2 FVKESK. CDR3 loop: CASSQDTGGYGETQYF. Written as DNA, the CDR3 is TGTGCCAGCAGCCAAGATACAGGGGGTTATGGAGAGACCCAGTACTTC.

This clonotype has more than one count but fewer than ten. The chain has TRBV9 and TRBJ1-2, with TRBD1 as a possible D gene (5 bases). CDR3 length: 13 residues. The V and J ends lost 4 bases and 6 bases respectively, with 13 bases between them. Germline V gene sequence: CDR1 SGDLS, CDR2 YYNGEE. CDR3 nucleotides: TGTGCCAGCAGCACCGGGGGGGTTAATGGCTACACCTTC. The encoded protein is CASSTGGVNGYTF.

The rearrangement joins TRBV7-2 to TRBJ1-3; TRBD1 might be the D (6 bases). The V end was cut by 1 base, the J end by 4 bases, with 11 bases between. This CDR3 contains 15 residues. CDR1 is SGHTA, CDR2 FQGNSA, per germline. CDR3: CASSLVKGEGNTIYF. DNA of the CDR3: TGTGCCAGCAGCTTAGTAAAGGGGGAAGGAAACACCATATATTTT.

The chain couples TRBV20-1 to TRBJ2-3; 10 bases are a match to TRBD2. This CDR3 comprises 14 residues. Unmatched junction bases numbered 7, after V lost 6 bases and J lost 4 bases. Germline loops: CDR1 DFQATT, CDR2 SNEGSKA (reference sequence). CDR3 loop: CSAESSGGADTQYF. CDR3 bases: TGCAGTGCCGAGTCTAGCGGGGGCGCAGATACGCAGTATTTT.

In its sample, this clonotype was seen a few times. The chain has TRBV4-3 and TRBJ2-7; tentative D call: TRBD2 (5 bases). Germline-derived CDR1 and CDR2 are LGHNA and YSLEER. Trimming took 4 bases from V and 7 from J, leaving 17 bases between them. There are 14 residues in the CDR3. CDR3 amino acids: CASSPERVGYEQYF. The DNA of the CDR3 is TGCGCCAGCAGCCCTGAGAGGGTCGGGTATGAGCAGTACTTC.

The V gene is TRBV11-2, the J gene TRBJ2-7, with D possibly matching TRBD1 (5 bases). The length of the CDR3 is 14 residues. Trimming pared 7 bases from V and 8 bases from J, leaving 21 bases between. Germline V CDR1 and CDR2: SGHAT, FQNNGV. The CDR3 coding sequence is TGTGCCAGCACCTGGGGCAGAATGCTCGCAAAGCAGTACGTC. Its protein is CASTWGRMLAKQYV.

This clonotype was seen just once. The chain has TRBV24-1 and TRBJ1-2, with D tentatively TRBD1 (6 bases). V was pared by 4 bases and J by 4 bases, with 12 bases between. The CDR3 has 14 amino acids. The germline gives CDR1 KGHDR, CDR2 SFDVKD. Here the CDR3 reads CATSDADSPYGYTF. Here the CDR3 DNA reads TGTGCCACCAGTGACGCGGACAGCCCCTATGGCTACACCTTC.

This clonotype was seen a handful of times. The CDR3 DNA reads TGCGCCAGCAGCCCGGGACAGGTCAAAGATACGCAGTATTTT. Protein: CASSPGQVKDTQYF. The V and J genes are TRBV5-1 and TRBJ2-3, with TRBD1 matching over 8 bases. The CDR3 covers 14 residues. Germline CDR1 reads SGHRS; CDR2 reads YFSETQ. The ends lost 4 bases at V and 5 bases at J; junction bases unmatched: 6.